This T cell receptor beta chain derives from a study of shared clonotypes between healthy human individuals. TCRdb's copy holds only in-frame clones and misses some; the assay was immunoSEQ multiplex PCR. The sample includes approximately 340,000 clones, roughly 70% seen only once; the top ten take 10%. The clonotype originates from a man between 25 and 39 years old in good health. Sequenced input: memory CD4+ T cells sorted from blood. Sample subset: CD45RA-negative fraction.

CDR3 loop: CASSELGETQYF. The CDR3 DNA sequence: TGTGCCAGCAGTGAGTTGGGGGAGACCCAGTACTTC. The rearrangement joins TRBV25-1 to TRBJ2-5; D gene uncertain. The CDR3 covers 12 residues. Germline values: CDR1 MGHDK, CDR2 SYGVNS. V was trimmed by 3 bases and J by 5 bases, leaving 7 bases between them.